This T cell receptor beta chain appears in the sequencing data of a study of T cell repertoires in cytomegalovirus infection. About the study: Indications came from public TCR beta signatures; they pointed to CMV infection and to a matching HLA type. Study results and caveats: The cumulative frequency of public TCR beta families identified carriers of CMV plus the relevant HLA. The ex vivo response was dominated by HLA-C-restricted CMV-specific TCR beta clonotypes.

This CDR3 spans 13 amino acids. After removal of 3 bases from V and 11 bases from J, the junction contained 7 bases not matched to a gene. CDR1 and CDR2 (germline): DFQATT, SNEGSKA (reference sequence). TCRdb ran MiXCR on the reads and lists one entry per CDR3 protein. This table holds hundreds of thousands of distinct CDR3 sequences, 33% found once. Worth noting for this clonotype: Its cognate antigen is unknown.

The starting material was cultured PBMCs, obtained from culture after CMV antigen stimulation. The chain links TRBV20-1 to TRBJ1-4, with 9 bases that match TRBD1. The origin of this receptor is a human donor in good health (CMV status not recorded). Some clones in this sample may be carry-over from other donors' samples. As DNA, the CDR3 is TGCAGTGCTAGGGGGACAGGGATTGGGAAACTGTTTTTT. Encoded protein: CSARGTGIGKLFF.